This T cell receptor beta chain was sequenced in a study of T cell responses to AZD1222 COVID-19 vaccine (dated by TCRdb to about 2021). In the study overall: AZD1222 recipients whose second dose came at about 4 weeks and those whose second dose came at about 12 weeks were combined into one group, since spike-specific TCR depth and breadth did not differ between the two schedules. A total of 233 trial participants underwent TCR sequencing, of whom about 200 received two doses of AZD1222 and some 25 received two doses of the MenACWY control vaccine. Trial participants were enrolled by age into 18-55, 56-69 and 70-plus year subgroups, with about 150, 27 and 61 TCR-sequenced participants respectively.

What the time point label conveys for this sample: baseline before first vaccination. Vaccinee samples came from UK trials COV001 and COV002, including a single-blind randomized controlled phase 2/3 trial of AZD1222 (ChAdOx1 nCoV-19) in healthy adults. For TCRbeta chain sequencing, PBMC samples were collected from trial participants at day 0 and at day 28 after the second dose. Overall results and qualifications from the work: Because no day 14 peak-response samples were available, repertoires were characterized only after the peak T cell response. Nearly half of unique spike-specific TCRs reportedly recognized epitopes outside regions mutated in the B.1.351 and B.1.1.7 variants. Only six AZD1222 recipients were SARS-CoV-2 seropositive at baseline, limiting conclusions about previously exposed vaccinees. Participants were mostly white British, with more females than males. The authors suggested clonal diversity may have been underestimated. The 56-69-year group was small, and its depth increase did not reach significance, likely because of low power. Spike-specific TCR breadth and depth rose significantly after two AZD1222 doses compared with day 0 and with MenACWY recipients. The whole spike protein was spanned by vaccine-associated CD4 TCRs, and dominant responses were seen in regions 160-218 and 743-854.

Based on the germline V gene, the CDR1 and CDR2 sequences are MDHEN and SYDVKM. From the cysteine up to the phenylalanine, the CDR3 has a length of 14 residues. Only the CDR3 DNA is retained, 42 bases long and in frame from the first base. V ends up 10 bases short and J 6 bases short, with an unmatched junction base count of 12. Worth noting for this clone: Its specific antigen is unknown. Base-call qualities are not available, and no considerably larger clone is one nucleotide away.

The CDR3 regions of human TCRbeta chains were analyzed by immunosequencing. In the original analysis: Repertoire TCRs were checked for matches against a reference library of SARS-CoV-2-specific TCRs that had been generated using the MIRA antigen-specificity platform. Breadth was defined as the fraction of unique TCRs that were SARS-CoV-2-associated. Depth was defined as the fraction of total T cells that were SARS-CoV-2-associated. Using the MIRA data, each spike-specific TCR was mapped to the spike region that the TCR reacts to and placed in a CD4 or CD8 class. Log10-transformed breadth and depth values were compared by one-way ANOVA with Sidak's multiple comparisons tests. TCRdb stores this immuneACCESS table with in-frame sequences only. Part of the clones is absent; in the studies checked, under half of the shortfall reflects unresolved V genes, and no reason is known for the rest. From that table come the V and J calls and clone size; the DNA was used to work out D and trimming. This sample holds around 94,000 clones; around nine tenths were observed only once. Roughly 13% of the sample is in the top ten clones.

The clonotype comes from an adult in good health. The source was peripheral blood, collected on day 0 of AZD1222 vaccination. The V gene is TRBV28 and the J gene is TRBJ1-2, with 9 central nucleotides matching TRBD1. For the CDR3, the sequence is CAILQGAKTNGYTF. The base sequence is TGTGCCATACTACAGGGGGCAAAAACTAATGGCTACACCTTC.